This T cell receptor (beta chain) was identified in a study of T cells in Graves' hyperthyroidism and ophthalmopathy. Study-wide results and limits: Model output signaled ophthalmopathy a median about seven months ahead of onset. Using 13 V-J features, a model discriminated ophthalmopathy from stable hyperthyroidism.

V lost 1 base, J lost 1 base, and 8 bases stayed unmatched. Looked up from germline, CDR1 is LNHNV and CDR2 is YYDKDF (reference sequence). This CDR3 has 18 amino acids. Sampled blood dates from first hyperthyroidism diagnosis, and it precedes any ophthalmopathy symptoms. Fresh peripheral blood, approximately 10 ml, yielded the PBMCs. This clonotype was picked up many times. Its antigen is not identified. TCR beta CDR3 regions were amplified from RNA. The study used the HTBI primer set for a first-round RT-PCR of the TCR CDR3. Via MiXCR, TCRdb re-called the multiplex PCR reads, giving one row per CDR3 protein. The repertoire holds over 250,000 distinct CDR3 sequences, with 25% to 30% as singletons.

The TCR originated in a man in his forties with Graves' hyperthyroidism that later progressed to Graves' ophthalmopathy. Sequenced material: blood. This chain joins TRBV15 and TRBJ2-2; the match to TRBD2 covers 8 bases. The CDR3 DNA reads as TGTGCCACCAGCAGAGCTATCGGGAGGGCCGGGAACACCGGGGAGCTGTTTTTT. Protein: CATSRAIGRAGNTGELFF.